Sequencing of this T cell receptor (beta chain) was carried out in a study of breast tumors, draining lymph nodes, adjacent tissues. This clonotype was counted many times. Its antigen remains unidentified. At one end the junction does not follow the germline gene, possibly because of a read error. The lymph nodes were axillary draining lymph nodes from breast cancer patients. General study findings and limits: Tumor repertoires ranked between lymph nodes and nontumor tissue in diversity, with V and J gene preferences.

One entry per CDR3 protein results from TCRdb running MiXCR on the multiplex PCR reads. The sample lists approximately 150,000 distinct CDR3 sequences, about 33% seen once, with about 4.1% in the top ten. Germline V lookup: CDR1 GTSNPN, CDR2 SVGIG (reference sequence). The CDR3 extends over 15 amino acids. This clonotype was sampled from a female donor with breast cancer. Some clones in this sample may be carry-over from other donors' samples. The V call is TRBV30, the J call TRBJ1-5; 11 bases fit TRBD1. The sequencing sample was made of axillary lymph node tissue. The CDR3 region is CAWSGDRGVGQLQHF. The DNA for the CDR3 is TGTGCCTGGAGTGGGGACAGGGGGGTCGGGCAGCTCCAGCATTTT.